These 26 T cell receptor beta chains originate from one sample sequenced in a study of tumor and adjacent non-tumor tissue in lung cancer. A modified ARM-PCR protocol with three rounds of nested PCR amplified TCRbeta. Via MiXCR, TCRdb re-called the multiplex PCR reads, giving one row per CDR3 protein. The sample lists some 80,000 distinct CDR3 sequences; 76% were seen once. No cell sorting was done before RNA was extracted from the tissue. More than 3 cm separated this lung sample from the edge of the tumor. Sequenced: distant non-tumor lung tissue. The receptors were gathered from a man between 65 and 85 years old with non-small cell lung cancer.

Note on this clonotype: Given the absence of the conserved phenylalanine or tryptophan at the CDR3 end, a read error is likely. V and J are TRBV11-2 and TRBJ2-4; TRBD1 matches at 7 bases. CDR1 SGHAT and CDR2 FQNNGV come from the germline V gene. The CDR3 is 16 residues long. V shed 5 bases, J shed 4 bases, and the junction held 11 bases outside the gene matches. The CDR3 loop is CASSPRGREAKNIQYL. As DNA, the CDR3 is TGTGCCAGCAGCCCGAGGGGGCGCGAGGCTAAAAACATTCAGTACTTA.

The rearrangement uses TRBV29-1 and TRBJ2-1, with D uncertain. Trimming stripped 4 bases from V and 6 bases from J, with 7 bases between. The CDR3 has 11 residues. Germline loops: CDR1 SQVTM, CDR2 ANQGSEA. The CDR3 reads CSVGWGNEQFF. CDR3 nucleotide sequence: TGCAGCGTTGGATGGGGCAATGAGCAGTTCTTC.

A note on this clonotype: One end of the junction varies from germline; a read error may be responsible. The chain couples TRBV4-3 to TRBJ2-3; TRBD2 agrees at 10 bases. CDR1 and CDR2 from the germline V gene are LGHNA and YSLEER. This CDR3 is 17 amino acids long. This CDR3 is CASNQDVPSGRTHTKYF. The CDR3 DNA is TGCGCCAGCAACCAAGATGTGCCTAGCGGGAGAACACATACGAAGTATTTT.

V and J are TRBV28 and TRBJ1-4, with 7 bases aligning to TRBD1. This CDR3 is built from 15 residues. V was clipped by 2 bases and J by 10 bases; unmatched bases: 10. Germline CDR1 MDHEN, CDR2 SYDVKM. The CDR3 nucleotides are TGTGCCAGCAGTTTAGGGGACAGAACTAGCGGAAAACTGTTTTTT. This codes for CASSLGDRTSGKLFF.

With regard to this clonotype: At one end the junction does not follow the germline gene, possibly because of a read error. V and J are TRBV11-3 and TRBJ2-1; TRBD2 aligns across 9 bases. Germline CDR1 reads SGHNT; CDR2 reads YENEEA. This CDR3 has 17 amino acids. As DNA, the CDR3 is TGTGTCAGCAACCTAGGCCTCTTAGCGGGAGATAGAAATGAGCAGTTCTTC. Translating gives CVSNLGLLAGDRNEQFF.

A note on this clonotype: No conserved phenylalanine or tryptophan is present at the end of the CDR3, so a read error is the likely explanation. The DNA is omitted, as the CDR3 cannot be located on it reliably, and the CDR3 follows TCRdb's listing. The chain couples TRBV11-1 to TRBJ1-6; TRBD1 was called by the table and not checked on the DNA. Per germline, CDR1 SGHAT and CDR2 FQDESV (reference sequence). Termini included, the CDR3 measures 15 amino acids. The CDR3 sequence: CASSSGQPDNSPLHN.

V is TRBV29-1 and J is TRBJ2-7, with D tentatively TRBD1 (5 bases). Germline values: CDR1 SQVTM, CDR2 ANQGSEA. CDR3 length: 13 residues. CDR3 nucleotides: TGCAACACAACCGGGTACAGGAGCTACGAGCAGTACTTC. This codes for CNTTGYRSYEQYF.

As concerns this clonotype: The CDR3 does not end in the conserved phenylalanine or tryptophan, so this is likely a read error. The V gene is TRBV5-1, the J gene TRBJ2-3, with D possibly being TRBD2 (5 bases). The CDR3 loop spans 13 amino acids. CDR1 SGHRS and CDR2 YFSETQ come from the germline V gene. This CDR3 is CAGSLIPGDTQYL. CDR3 DNA sequence: TGCGCCGGCAGCTTGATCCCGGGGGATACGCAGTATTTA.

The CDR3 sequence: CASSLLGGTPRNTIYF. CDR3 in DNA: TGTGCCAGCAGTTTATTGGGGGGCACCCCGAGGAACACCATATATTTT. The V and J genes are TRBV28 and TRBJ1-3; D might be TRBD1 (6 bases). Germline lookup yields CDR1 MDHEN and CDR2 SYDVKM. V was trimmed by 1 base and J by 7 bases, leaving 17 bases between them. The CDR3 is 16 residues long.

Concerning this clonotype: Compared with germline, one end of the junction differs, possibly owing to a read error. The chain joins TRBV29-1 to TRBJ2-5; possibly TRBD1 for D (5 bases). The CDR3 has 13 residues. The germline gives CDR1 SQVTM, CDR2 ANQGSEA. The CDR3 DNA reads TGCAGCGTGGCCTACAGGTTCCAAGAGACTCAGATCTTC. Translating it yields CSVAYRFQETQIF.

V and J are TRBV10-3 and TRBJ2-5, with a tentative D call TRBD2 (6 bases). CDR3 length: 16 amino acids. The V gene's germline CDR1 is ENHRY and CDR2 SYGVKD. V shed 6 bases and J shed 9 bases, with 26 bases lying between them. The CDR3 reads CAIRIARGPSSGSQYF. The CDR3, as DNA: TGTGCCATCAGGATCGCGCGGGGCCCTTCGTCAGGGTCCCAGTACTTC.

In the case of this clonotype: A read error may be the cause here, since a much bigger clone is one base away. The chain has TRBV5-4 and TRBJ2-4, with unresolved D. The germline V gene has CDR1 SGHNT and CDR2 YYREEE (reference sequence). CDR3 length: 16 residues. V lost 2 bases, J lost 0 bases, and 12 bases lay in between. The DNA of the CDR3 is TGTGCCAGCAGCTTCTCAGCAAATCTAGCCAAAAACATTCAGTACTTC. Its translation: CASSFSANLAKNIQYF.

About this clonotype itself: One end of the junction fails to match germline, which may point to a read error. The V and J genes are TRBV28 and TRBJ2-4; a possible D gene is TRBD2 (5 bases). Germline V gene sequence: CDR1 MDHEN, CDR2 SYDVKM. The CDR3 is 15 residues long. DNA of the CDR3: TGTGCCGGCAGTTTATATCCTCTAGCCAAACACATTCAGTACTTC. This gives the protein CAGSLYPLAKHIQYF.

The chain couples TRBV11-2 to TRBJ2-7, with D unresolved. V gave up 6 bases and J gave up 4 bases, with 10 bases separating them. The CDR3 extends over 12 amino acids. From germline, CDR1 is SGHAT and CDR2 FQNNGV. This CDR3 is CASSLNLYEQYF. The CDR3 coding sequence is TGTGCCAGCAGTTTAAATCTTTACGAGCAGTACTTC.

The genes are TRBV20-1 and TRBJ1-5; 7 bases map to TRBD1. CDR1 and CDR2 from the germline V gene are DFQATT and SNEGSKA (reference sequence). The length of the CDR3 is 15 residues. Trimming removed 0 bases from V and 10 bases from J; junction bases left unmatched: 12. Written as DNA, the CDR3 is TGCAGTGCTAGAGATTTTGGAGGGGGCGGTCACCCCCAGCATTTT. Translating it yields CSARDFGGGGHPQHF.

J is TRBJ2-1 and V is TRBV11-2, with D perhaps assigned TRBD1 or TRBD2 (5 bases each). Germline lookup yields CDR1 SGHAT and CDR2 FQNNGV. V lost 5 bases and J 8 bases, leaving 16 bases between the germline ends. This CDR3 contains 14 residues. CDR3 bases: TGTGCCAGCAGCGAGTCGTTATGGGGACATGAGCAGTTCTTC. This encodes CASSESLWGHEQFF.

With regard to this clonotype: One end of the junction fails to match germline, which may point to a read error. The chain joins TRBV4-3 to TRBJ1-1; D is uncertain. This CDR3 has 12 amino acids. Germline V gene lookup returns CDR1 LGHNA and CDR2 YSLEER. CDR3 DNA: TGCGCAAGCACCCAAGGAAACACTGAAGCTTTCTTT. Its translation is CASTQGNTEAFF.

The chain uses TRBV7-6 and TRBJ2-6; D is undetermined. Trimming took off 2 bases at V and 1 base at J, with 3 bases between the two ends. Germline values: CDR1 SGHVS, CDR2 FNYEAQ. The CDR3 spans 14 residues. In DNA, the CDR3 is TGTGCCAGCAGCTTATCGTCTGGGGCCAACGTCCTGACTTTC. As protein: CASSLSSGANVLTF.

As regards this clonotype: Compared with germline, one end of the junction differs, possibly owing to a read error. V and J are TRBV11-2 and TRBJ2-1, with D unresolved. Per the germline V gene, CDR1 is SGHAT and CDR2 is FQNNGV. This CDR3 has 14 amino acids. CDR3 amino acids: CASSPQGQYKEQFF. The CDR3 DNA follows: TGTGCTAGCAGCCCCCAAGGGCAGTACAAAGAGCAGTTCTTC.

Notes on this clonotype: The junction departs from the called germline gene at one end, perhaps through a read error. V is TRBV28 and J is TRBJ2-1; TRBD2 aligns across 7 bases. The CDR3 is 14 residues long. CDR1 and CDR2 (germline): MDHEN, SYDVKM. CDR3 DNA: TGTGCTAGCAGTCGCGGGAGCCCCTACAATGAGCAGTTCTTC. Translated: CASSRGSPYNEQFF.

Of note for this clonotype: This is likely a read error, given that the CDR3 carries no conserved phenylalanine or tryptophan at its end. The gene calls are TRBV5-6 and TRBJ2-4; the match to TRBD1 covers 10 bases. Germline CDR1 and CDR2: SGHDT and YYEEEE. CDR3 length equals 17 residues. Here the CDR3 DNA reads TGTGCCAGCAGCACTACCGGGACAGGGGTCGTTGGAAACGTTCAGTACTAC. It encodes CASSTTGTGVVGNVQYY.

On this clonotype itself: It may be a read error: a sequence one base away is much more abundant. V and J are TRBV6-2 or TRBV6-3 and TRBJ2-5; 13 positions match TRBD2. The CDR3 extends over 16 amino acids. Germline V CDR1 and CDR2: MNHEY, SVGEGT. The CDR3 region is CATSSGLAGDLETQYF. DNA of the CDR3: TGTGCCACCAGTTCCGGACTAGCGGGAGATTTGGAGACCCAGTACTTC.

With regard to this clonotype: The junction differs from germline at one of its ends, possibly a read error. The chain is built from TRBV7-9 and TRBJ1-1; D is possibly TRBD1 (6 bases). In germline, CDR1 is SEHNR, CDR2 FQNEAQ (reference sequence). The CDR3 is made up of 15 amino acids. The CDR3 DNA is TGTGCCAGCAGCTTAGGTTCCAACAGGGACATTGAAGCTCTCTTT. Amino acids: CASSLGSNRDIEALF.

The chain has TRBV6-5 and TRBJ1-3; TRBD1 might be the D (5 bases). The CDR3 extends over 13 amino acids. Germline CDR1 MNHEY, CDR2 SVGAGI. Trimming left V 8 bases short and J 4 bases short, with 12 bases between. CDR3: CASYKGSGNTIYF. As DNA, the CDR3 is TGTGCCAGCTACAAGGGGTCCGGAAACACCATATATTTT.

This clonotype appeared once. Without the conserved terminal phenylalanine or tryptophan, this CDR3 likely stems from a read error. The chain carries TRBV11-3 and TRBJ2-3; weak D call: TRBD2 (5 bases). The germline V gene has CDR1 SGHNT and CDR2 YENEEA. The length of the CDR3 is 15 residues. The CDR3 loop reads CASTHREVSIDTQYL. For the CDR3, the DNA is TGTGCCAGCACCCATCGGGAAGTAAGCATAGATACGCAGTATTTG.

Concerning this clonotype itself: The junction shows a germline mismatch at one end, possibly a read error. The CDR3 DNA reads TGTGTCAGCACCCAGGGACAGGCTACCTACAATGAGCAGTTCTTC. It specifies CVSTQGQATYNEQFF. The genes are TRBV5-8 and TRBJ2-1, with 8 bases identical to TRBD1. Germline CDR1 reads SGHTS; CDR2 reads YDEGEE. This CDR3 has 15 residues.